This TCR beta chain was sequenced in a study of neoadjuvant anti-PD-1 for oral cavity cancer. The CDR3 loop spans 13 amino acids. V was pared by 2 bases and J by 5 bases, with 7 bases between. Germline CDR1 SGHTA, CDR2 FQGNSA. As for time point: after neoadjuvant nivolumab, at surgical resection. Assay used: immunoSEQ multiplex PCR; TCRdb lists only in-frame clones, some missing. The repertoire has fewer than 25,000 clones, more than 35% of them found once; the top ten carry 40%. J is TRBJ2-4 and V is TRBV7-2, with unresolved D. This sequence was found in a person between 40 and 80 years old with oral cavity squamous cell carcinoma. The sequenced sample was tumor tissue, obtained after nivolumab (anti-PD-1) treatment. In DNA form, the CDR3 reads TGTGCCAGCAGCTTATCCAGCCAAAACATTCAGTACTTC. The encoded protein is CASSLSSQNIQYF.